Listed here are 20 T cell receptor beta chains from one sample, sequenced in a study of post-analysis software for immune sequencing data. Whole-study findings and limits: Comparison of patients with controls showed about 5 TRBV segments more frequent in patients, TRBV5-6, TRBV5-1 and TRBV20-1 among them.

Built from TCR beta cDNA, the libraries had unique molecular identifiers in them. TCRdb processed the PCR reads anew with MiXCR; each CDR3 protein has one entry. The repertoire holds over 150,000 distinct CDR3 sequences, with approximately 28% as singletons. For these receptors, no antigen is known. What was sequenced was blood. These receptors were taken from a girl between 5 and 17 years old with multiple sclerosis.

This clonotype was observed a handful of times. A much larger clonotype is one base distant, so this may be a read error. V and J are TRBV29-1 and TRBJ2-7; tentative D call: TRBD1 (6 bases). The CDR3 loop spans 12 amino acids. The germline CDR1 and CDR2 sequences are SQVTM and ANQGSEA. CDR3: CSAGQSSYEQDF. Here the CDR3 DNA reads TGCAGCGCTGGACAGTCTTCCTACGAGCAGGACTTC.

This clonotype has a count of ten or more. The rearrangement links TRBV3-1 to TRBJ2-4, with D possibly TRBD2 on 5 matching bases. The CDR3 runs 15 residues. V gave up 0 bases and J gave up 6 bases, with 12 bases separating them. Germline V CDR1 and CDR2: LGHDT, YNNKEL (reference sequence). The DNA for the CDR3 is TGTGCCAGCAGCCAAGAGGAGTATCGGGGAAACATTCAGTACTTC. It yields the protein CASSQEEYRGNIQYF.

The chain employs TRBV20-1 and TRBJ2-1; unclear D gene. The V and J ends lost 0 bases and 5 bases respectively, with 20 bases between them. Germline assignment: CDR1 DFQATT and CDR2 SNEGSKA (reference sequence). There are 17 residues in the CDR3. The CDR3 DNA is TGCAGTGCTAGAGATCCCCTTAGCAGGCGAAGTAACAATGAGCAGTTCTTC. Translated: CSARDPLSRRSNNEQFF.

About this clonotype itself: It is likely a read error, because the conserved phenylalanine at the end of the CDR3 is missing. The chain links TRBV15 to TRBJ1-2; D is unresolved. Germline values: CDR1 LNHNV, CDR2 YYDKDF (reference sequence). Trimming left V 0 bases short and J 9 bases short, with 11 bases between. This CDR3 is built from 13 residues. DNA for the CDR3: TGTGCCACCAGCAGAGACCCTGACGAGAGCTACACCTGC. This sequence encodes CATSRDPDESYTC.

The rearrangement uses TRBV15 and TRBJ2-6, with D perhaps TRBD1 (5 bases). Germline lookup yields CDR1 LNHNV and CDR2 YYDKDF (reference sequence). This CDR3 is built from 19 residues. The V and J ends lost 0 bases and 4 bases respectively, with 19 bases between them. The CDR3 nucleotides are TGTGCCACCAGCAGAGAATTATGCAGGGAAACGGCGGGGGCCAACGTCCTGACTTTC. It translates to CATSRELCRETAGANVLTF.

The CDR3 coding sequence is TGTGCCAGCAGCAAAGAAGGGACAGGGTTTGAAGCAGATACGCAGTATTTT. It specifies CASSKEGTGFEADTQYF. The V gene is TRBV21-1, the J gene TRBJ2-3; the table assigns TRBD1, which was not confirmed against the DNA. TRBV21-1 is an annotated pseudogene. The CDR3 extends over 17 amino acids.

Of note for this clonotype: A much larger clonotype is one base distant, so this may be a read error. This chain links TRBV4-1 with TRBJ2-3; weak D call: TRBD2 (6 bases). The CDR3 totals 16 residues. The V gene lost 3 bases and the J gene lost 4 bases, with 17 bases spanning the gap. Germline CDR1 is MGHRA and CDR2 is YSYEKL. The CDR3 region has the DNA TGCGCCAGCAGCCAGAAGACAGAGCGGGTCGCAGATACGCAGTATTTT. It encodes CASSQKTERVADTQYF.

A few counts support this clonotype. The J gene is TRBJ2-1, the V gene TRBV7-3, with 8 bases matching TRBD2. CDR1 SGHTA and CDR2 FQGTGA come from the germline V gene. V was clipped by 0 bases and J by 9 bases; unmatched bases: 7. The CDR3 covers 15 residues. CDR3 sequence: CASSLTGTSHGEQFF. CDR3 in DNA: TGTGCCAGCAGCTTAACGGGGACTAGTCATGGTGAGCAGTTCTTC.

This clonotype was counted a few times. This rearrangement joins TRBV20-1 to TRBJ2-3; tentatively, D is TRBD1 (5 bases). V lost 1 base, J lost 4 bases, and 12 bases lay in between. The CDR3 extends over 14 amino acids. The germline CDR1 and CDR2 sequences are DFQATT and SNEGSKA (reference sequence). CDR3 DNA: TGCAGTGCTAGAGTCCCAGGGTTCCCAGATACGCAGTATTTT. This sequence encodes CSARVPGFPDTQYF.

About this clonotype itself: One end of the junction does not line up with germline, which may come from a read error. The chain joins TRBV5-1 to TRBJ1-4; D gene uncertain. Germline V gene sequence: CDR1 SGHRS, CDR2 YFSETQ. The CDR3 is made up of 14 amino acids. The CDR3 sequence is CASSLGQINEELFF. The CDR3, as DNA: TGCGCCAGCAGCTTGGGACAAATTAATGAAGAACTGTTTTTT.

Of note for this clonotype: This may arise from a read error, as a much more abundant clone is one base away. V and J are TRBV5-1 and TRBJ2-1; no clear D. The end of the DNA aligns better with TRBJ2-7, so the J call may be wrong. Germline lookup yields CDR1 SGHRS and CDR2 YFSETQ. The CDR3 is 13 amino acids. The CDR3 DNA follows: TGCGCCAGCAGCCGGATTTACGACAATGAGCAGTACTTC. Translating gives CASSRIYDNEQYF.

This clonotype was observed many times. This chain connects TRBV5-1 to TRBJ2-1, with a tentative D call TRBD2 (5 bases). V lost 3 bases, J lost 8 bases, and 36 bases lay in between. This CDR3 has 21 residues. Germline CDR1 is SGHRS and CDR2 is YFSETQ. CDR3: CASSSTISLSGNHRLNDEQFF. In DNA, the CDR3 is TGCGCCAGCAGCTCGACCATTAGCCTATCCGGGAATCACAGACTGAACGATGAGCAGTTCTTC.

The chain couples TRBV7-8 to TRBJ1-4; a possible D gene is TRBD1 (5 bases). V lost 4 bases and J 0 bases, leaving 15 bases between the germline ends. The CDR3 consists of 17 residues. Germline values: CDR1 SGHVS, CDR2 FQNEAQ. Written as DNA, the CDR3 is TGTGCCAGCAGCTCGCAGGGAGGAAGGGCAACTAATGAAAAACTGTTTTTT. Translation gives CASSSQGGRATNEKLFF.

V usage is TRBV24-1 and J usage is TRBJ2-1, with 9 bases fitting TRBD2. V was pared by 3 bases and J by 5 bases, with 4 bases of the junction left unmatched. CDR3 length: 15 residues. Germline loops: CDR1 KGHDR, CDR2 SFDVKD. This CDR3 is CATSDRAGGHNEQFF. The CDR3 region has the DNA TGTGCCACCAGTGATAGGGCGGGAGGGCACAATGAGCAGTTCTTC.

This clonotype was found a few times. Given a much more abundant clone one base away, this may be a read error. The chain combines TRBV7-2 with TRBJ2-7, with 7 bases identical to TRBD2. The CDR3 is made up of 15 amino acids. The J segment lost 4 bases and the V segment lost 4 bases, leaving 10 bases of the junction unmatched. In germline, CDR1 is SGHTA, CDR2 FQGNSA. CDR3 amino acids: CASSYAPASGYEQYF. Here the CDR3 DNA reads TGTGCCAGCAGCTACGCCCCGGCTAGCGGTTACGAGCAGTACTTC.

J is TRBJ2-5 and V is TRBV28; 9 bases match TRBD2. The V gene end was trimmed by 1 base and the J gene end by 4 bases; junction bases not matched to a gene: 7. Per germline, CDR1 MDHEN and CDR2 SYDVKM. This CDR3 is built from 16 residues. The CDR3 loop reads CASSLLRLAARETQYF. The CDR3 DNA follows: TGTGCCAGCAGTTTATTAAGACTAGCGGCGCGAGAGACCCAGTACTTC.

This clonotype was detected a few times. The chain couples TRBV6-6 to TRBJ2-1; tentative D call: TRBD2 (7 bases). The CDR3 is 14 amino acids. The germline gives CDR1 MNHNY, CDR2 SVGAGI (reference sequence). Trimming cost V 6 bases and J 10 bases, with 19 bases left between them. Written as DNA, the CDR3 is TGTGCCAGCAGGAGTAGGGGGGGAGCGGGAGAGCAGTTCTTC. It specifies CASRSRGGAGEQFF.

The CDR3 region is CASSSGTGGSWSVWKTQYF. In nucleotides, the CDR3 is TGTGCCAGCAGTTCCGGGACTGGCGGGAGTTGGAGCGTCTGGAAGACCCAGTACTTC. V usage is TRBV6-2 or TRBV6-3 and J usage is TRBJ2-7; the match to TRBD2 covers 7 bases. The last part of the DNA fits TRBJ2-5 better; the J call may be wrong. This CDR3 is 19 amino acids long. CDR1 and CDR2 (germline): MNHEY, SVGEGT.

For the CDR3, the DNA is TGTGCCAGCAGCTTAGACCACAGGGGGGGCGTCTGCGAGCAGTACTTC. It codes for CASSLDHRGGVCEQYF. The chain has TRBV11-2 and TRBJ2-4, with D possibly matching TRBD1 (8 bases). The DNA matches TRBJ2-7 better at its end, which makes the J call doubtful. CDR3 length equals 16 residues. Germline V gene sequence: CDR1 SGHAT, CDR2 FQNNGV.

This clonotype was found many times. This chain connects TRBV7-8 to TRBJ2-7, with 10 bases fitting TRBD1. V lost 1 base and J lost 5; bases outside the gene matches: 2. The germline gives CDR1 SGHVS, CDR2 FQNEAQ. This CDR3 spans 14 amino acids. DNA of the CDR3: TGTGCCAGCAGCTTAGTTGGGACAGGGGACGAGCAGTACTTC. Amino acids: CASSLVGTGDEQYF.